The subject of this entry is one TCR beta chain. This sample stems from a study of blood T cell repertoires in COVID-19. V shed 2 bases and J shed 4 bases, with 9 bases lying between them. CDR3 length equals 14 residues. The germline CDR1 and CDR2 sequences are SGHDT and YYEEEE. The table came from immunoSEQ multiplex PCR; TCRdb's copy has only in-frame clones and leaves some out. The sample gives about 260,000 clones, 85% to 90% of which show up once; roughly 3.3% is in the top ten. The chain joins TRBV5-6 to TRBJ2-2, with D possibly being TRBD1 (6 bases). Sequencing was done on a sample of peripheral blood. This clonotype was sampled from a woman in her 40s with acute or convalescent COVID-19. The CDR3 DNA reads TGTGCCAGCAGCTTCGGGACACTCACCGGGGAGCTGTTTTTT. It translates to CASSFGTLTGELFF.